This TCR beta chain stems from a study of T cells after yellow fever vaccination. Study-wide findings and caveats: Reappearance after the booster was observed for most primary-vaccination clones (around 95% CD4, about 86% CD8).

In TCRdb, the 5' RACE reads were re-called with MiXCR into one record per CDR3 protein. Of fewer than 450,000 distinct CDR3 sequences listed, around a tenth are singletons. This CDR3 is built from 15 residues. V lost 4 bases, J lost 6 bases, and 19 bases lay in between. Germline V gene lookup returns CDR1 SGDLS and CDR2 YYNGEE. As to this clonotype: No antigen is known for it.

The receptor's source is a man in his late teens or twenties who received the YFV17D yellow fever vaccine. This rearrangement joins TRBV9 to TRBJ1-1; D is possibly TRBD1 (6 bases). Sequences were derived from PBMCs, sampled on the day of the first yellow fever vaccination. The CDR3 here is CASSPGGAQSAEAFF. DNA of the CDR3: TGTGCCAGCAGCCCCGGGGGGGCCCAAAGCGCTGAAGCTTTCTTT.